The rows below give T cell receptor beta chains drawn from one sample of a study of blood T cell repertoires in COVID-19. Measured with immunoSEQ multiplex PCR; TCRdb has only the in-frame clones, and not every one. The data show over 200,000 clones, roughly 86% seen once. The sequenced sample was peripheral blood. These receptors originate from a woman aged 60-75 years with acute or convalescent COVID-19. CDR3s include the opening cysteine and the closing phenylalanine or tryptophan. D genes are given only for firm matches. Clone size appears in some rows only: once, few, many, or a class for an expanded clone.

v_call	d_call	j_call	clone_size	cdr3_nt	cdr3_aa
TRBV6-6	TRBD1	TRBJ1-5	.	TGTGCCAGCAGCCGGGACAGCGCCAATCAGCCCCAGCATTTT	CASSRDSANQPQHF
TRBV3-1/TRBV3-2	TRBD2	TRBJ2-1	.	TGTGCCAGCAGCAAACTAGCGGGAGCCCGCGATGAGCAGTTCTTC	CASSKLAGARDEQFF
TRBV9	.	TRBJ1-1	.	TGTGCCAGCAGCGCCGAGGGGAGGGATTTCACTGAAGCTTTCTTT	CASSAEGRDFTEAFF
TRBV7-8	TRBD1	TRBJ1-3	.	TGTGCCAGCAGCTTAGCGGGACAGCGGGTGGCTGGAAACACCATATATTTT	CASSLAGQRVAGNTIYF
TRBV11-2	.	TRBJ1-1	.	TGTGCCAGCAGCTTAGGCGAACTAGGGGGGGTCCTCACTGAAGCTTTCTTT	CASSLGELGGVLTEAFF
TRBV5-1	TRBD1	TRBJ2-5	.	TGCGCCAGCAGCTTCACCACAGGGGTTCAAGAGACCCAGTACTTC	CASSFTTGVQETQYF
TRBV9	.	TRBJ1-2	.	TGTGCCAGTAGAGGACAGCCCGACTATGGCTACACCTTC	CASRGQPDYGYTF
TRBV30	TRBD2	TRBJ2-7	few	TGTGCCTGGACCTCCGTGCCCATAGCGGGTCTGAGCTTC	CAWTSVPIAGLSF
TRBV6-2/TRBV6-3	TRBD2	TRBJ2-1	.	TGTGCCAGCAGTTACTCGACCGTAATCGGACTAGCATACAATGAGCAGTTCTTC	CASSYSTVIGLAYNEQFF
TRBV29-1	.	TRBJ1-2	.	TGCAGCGTTGAAGATGCGCAAGGGGGCTATGGCTACACCTTC	CSVEDAQGGYGYTF
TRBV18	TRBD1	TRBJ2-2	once	TGTGCCAGCTCACCACGAGACAGGGCGGCCGGGGAGCTGTTTTTT	CASSPRDRAAGELFF
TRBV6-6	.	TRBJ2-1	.	TGTGCCAGCAAGGACAGACTGGTAAACAATGAGCAGTTCTTC	CASKDRLVNNEQFF
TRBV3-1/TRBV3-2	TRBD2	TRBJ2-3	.	TGTGCCAGCAGCCAAGGACTAGCCGGAGATACGCAGTATTTT	CASSQGLAGDTQYF
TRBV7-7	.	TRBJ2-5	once	TGTGCTAGCAGCTTAGCCGGTAGCAAGGAGACCCAGTACTTC	CASSLAGSKETQYF
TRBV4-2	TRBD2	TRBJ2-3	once	TGTGCCAGCAGCCCCGGGACTACCGACCCGCACTATACGCAGTATTTT	CASSPGTTDPHYTQYF
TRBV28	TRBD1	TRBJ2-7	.	TGTGCCAGCAGTTGGGGACAGACCTACGAGCAGTACTTC	CASSWGQTYEQYF
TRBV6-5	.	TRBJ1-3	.	TGTGCCAGCAGTTACACGACAGAATCTGGAAACACCATATATTTT	CASSYTTESGNTIYF
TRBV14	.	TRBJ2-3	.	TGTGCCAGCAGCCAAGTTGGACGGGGGGCCGCAGATACGCAGTATTTT	CASSQVGRGAADTQYF
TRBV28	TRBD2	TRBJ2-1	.	TGTGCCAGCGGGCTTGGGGGGGGTACTGAGCAGTTCTTC	CASGLGGGTEQFF
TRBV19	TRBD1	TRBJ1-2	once	TGTGCCAGTAGTATAAAGACAGGGAGTGCCTACACCTTC	CASSIKTGSAYTF
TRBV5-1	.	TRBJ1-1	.	TGCGCCAGCAGCTTGGGGTGGGGAGTTATGAACACTGAAGCTTTCTTT	CASSLGWGVMNTEAFF
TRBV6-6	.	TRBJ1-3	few	TGTGCCAGCAGTTATGGGACGGGAGGTGGAAACACCATATATTTT	CASSYGTGGGNTIYF
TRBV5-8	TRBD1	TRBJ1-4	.	TGTGCCAGCAGCTTGAACAGGGGCAGGGATACTAATGAAAAACTGTTTTTT	CASSLNRGRDTNEKLFF
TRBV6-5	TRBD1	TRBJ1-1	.	TGTGCCAGCAGAACCGGGACAGGGAACACTGAAGCTTTCTTT	CASRTGTGNTEAFF
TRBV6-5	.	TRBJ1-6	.	TGTGCCAGCAGCCCAGAATATAATTCACCCCTCCACTTT	CASSPEYNSPLHF
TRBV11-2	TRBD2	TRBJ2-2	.	TGTGCCAGCAGCTTAGTGCTAGCGGGAGTCACCGGGGAGCTGTTTTTT	CASSLVLAGVTGELFF
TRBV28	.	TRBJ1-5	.	TGTGCCAGCAGACTCCAGGGCGGTCAGCCCCAGCATTTT	CASRLQGGQPQHF
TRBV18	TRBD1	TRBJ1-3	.	TGTGCCAGCTCACCAGACAGGGCCCTGGGCACCATATATTTT	CASSPDRALGTIYF
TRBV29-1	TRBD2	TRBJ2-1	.	TGCAGCGTTGAACGTACTAGCGGGATGGTTGAGCAGTTCTTC	CSVERTSGMVEQFF
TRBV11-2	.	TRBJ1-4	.	TGTGCCAGCAGCTTACCCAGCGGTACAACTAATGAAAAACTGTTTTTT	CASSLPSGTTNEKLFF
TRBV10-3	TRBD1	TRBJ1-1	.	TGTGCCATCAGTGATCCCCCGACAGGGGAGACTGAAGCTTTCTTT	CAISDPPTGETEAFF
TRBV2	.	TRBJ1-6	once	TGTGCCAGCACTTCGGGAGCGACGAATAATTCACCCCTCCACTTT	CASTSGATNNSPLHF
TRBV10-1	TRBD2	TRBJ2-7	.	TGCGCCAGCAGTGAGGATAGCGGGAGTTACTACGAGCAGTACTTC	CASSEDSGSYYEQYF
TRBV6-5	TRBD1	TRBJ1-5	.	TGTGCCAGCCGTACAGGGGGCGTCGGTCAGCCCCAGCATTTT	CASRTGGVGQPQHF
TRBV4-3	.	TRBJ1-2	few	TGCGCCAGCAGCCAAGATACTGGACCTCTCGGGGGAGGCTACACCTTC	CASSQDTGPLGGGYTF
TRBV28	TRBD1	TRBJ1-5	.	TGTGCCAGCAGTTTATCAGGGGGCAGCAATCAGCCCCAGCATTTT	CASSLSGGSNQPQHF
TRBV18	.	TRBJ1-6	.	TGTGCCAGCTCACCGGACAGTATGAATTCACCCCTCCACTTT	CASSPDSMNSPLHF
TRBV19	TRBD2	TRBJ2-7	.	TGTGCCAGTAGAAGGACTAGCGGGGGTTACGAGCAGTACTTC	CASRRTSGGYEQYF
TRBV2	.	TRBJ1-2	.	TGTGCCAGCAGTGAACTGGGCAGGTCCGATGGCTACACCTTC	CASSELGRSDGYTF
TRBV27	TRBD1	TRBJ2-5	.	TGTGCCAGCAGGACAAGGGGACAGGGTTGGGAGACCCAGTACTTC	CASRTRGQGWETQYF
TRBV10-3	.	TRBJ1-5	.	TGTGCCATCAGTGAGTCAGGGGGGGTAAGCCAGCCCCAGCATTTT	CAISESGGVSQPQHF
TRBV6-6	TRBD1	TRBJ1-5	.	TGTGCCAGCAGGGACAGGATAAATAGCAATCAGCCCCAGCATTTT	CASRDRINSNQPQHF
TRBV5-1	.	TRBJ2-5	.	TGCGCCAGCAGCTTTGATATTGGGAGAACCCAGTACTTC	CASSFDIGRTQYF
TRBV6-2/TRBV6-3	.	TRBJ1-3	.	TGTGCCAGCAGTTCCGGGGGCTCTGGAAACACCATATATTTT	CASSSGGSGNTIYF
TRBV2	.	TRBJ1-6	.	TGTGCCAGCAGATCCGACAGTTATAATTCACCCCTCCACTTT	CASRSDSYNSPLHF
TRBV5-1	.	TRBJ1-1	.	TGCGCCAGCAGCGTCCACAGGGCGCTGAACACTGAAGCTTTCTTT	CASSVHRALNTEAFF
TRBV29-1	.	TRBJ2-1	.	TGCAGCGTTTATAAGACTAGGAGGCCGGATAATGAGCAGTTCTTC	CSVYKTRRPDNEQFF
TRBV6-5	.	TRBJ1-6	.	TGTGCCAGCAGTTACCCCGGGTTAAATTCACCCCTCCACTTT	CASSYPGLNSPLHF
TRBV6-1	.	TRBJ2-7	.	TGTGCCAGCAGTGACGGACAGCTGAAGTACGAGCAGTACTTC	CASSDGQLKYEQYF
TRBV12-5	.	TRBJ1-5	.	TGTGCTAGTGGTTTTGAAGAGGCAGCAGATCAGCCCCAGCATTTT	CASGFEEAADQPQHF
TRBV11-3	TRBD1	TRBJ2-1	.	TGTGCCAGCAGCCCGACAGGGCTGTCCCACAATGAGCAGTTCTTC	CASSPTGLSHNEQFF
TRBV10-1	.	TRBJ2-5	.	TGCGCCAGCAGTGAGGCAGGGGCGGTGGGAGAGACCCAGTACTTC	CASSEAGAVGETQYF
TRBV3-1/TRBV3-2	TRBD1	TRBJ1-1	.	TGTGCCAGCAGCAGGGGGCAGATGAACACTGAAGCTTTCTTT	CASSRGQMNTEAFF
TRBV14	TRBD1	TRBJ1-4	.	TGTGCCAGCAGCCCGGGACAGGGGGGAGAAAAACTGTTTTTT	CASSPGQGGEKLFF
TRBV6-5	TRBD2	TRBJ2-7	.	TGTGCCAGCAGCAGGACTAGCGGGAGTTACGAGCAGTACTTC	CASSRTSGSYEQYF